The clone carrying this T cell receptor (beta chain) was recorded at least ten times. Its antigen is currently unknown. This record comes from a study of early T cells in non-severe SARS-CoV-2 infection. Study-level background: Sequencing targeted bulk RNA from unsorted whole blood, leaving chains unpaired.

The TCR library protocol attached unique molecular identifiers to the individual cDNA molecules. TCRdb fed the 5' RACE reads into MiXCR, producing one record per CDR3 protein. This sample has roughly 31,000 distinct CDR3 sequences, with 9% to 10% found just once. Germline-derived CDR1 and CDR2 are SEHNR and FQNEAQ (reference sequence). V lost 5 bases and J 6 bases, leaving 11 bases between the germline ends. The CDR3 covers 14 residues. Findings of the study overall: The study's VDJdb matching favored anti-spike CD8 responses and missed private and CD4 specificities.

The sequence derives from an adult who was a healthcare worker with PCR-confirmed SARS-CoV-2 infection or an uninfected control (not recorded which). The specimen sequenced was whole blood. The gene calls are TRBV7-9 and TRBJ1-6; no definite D call. The CDR3 sequence is CASSPEVSNSPLHF. The CDR3, as DNA: TGTGCCAGCAGCCCGGAAGTCAGTAATTCACCCCTCCACTTT.